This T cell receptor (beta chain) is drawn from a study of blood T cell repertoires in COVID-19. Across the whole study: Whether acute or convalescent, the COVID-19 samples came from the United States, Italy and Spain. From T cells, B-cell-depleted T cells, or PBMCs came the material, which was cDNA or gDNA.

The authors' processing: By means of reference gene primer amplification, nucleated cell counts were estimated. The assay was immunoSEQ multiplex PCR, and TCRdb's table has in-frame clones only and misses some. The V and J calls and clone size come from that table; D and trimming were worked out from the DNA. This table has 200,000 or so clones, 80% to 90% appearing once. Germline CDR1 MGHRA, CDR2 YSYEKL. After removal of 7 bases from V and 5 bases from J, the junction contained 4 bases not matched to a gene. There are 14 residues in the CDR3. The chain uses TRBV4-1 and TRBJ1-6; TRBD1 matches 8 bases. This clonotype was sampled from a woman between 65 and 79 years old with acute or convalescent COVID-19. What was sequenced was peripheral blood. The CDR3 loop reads CASTRQGNNSPLHF. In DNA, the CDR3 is TGCGCCAGCACCCGACAGGGGAATAATTCACCCCTCCACTTT.